This TCR beta chain comes out of a study of shared clonotypes between healthy human individuals. This CDR3 is built from 19 residues. Clones were sequenced by immunoSEQ multiplex PCR, and TCRdb holds only the in-frame ones, with some missing. The repertoire holds approximately 640,000 clones, with approximately 75% as singletons. There are a few counts of this clone. The sample taken for sequencing was memory CD4+ T cells sorted from blood. Subset here: CD45RA-negative fraction. The chain links TRBV21-1 to TRBJ1-3; the D call in the table, TRBD1, was not verified against the DNA. TRBV21-1 counts as a pseudogene. The TCR sequence derives from a woman aged 25 to 39 in good health. The CDR3 sequence: CASSKGPGQGQSSGNTIYF. The DNA of the CDR3 is TGTGCCAGCAGCAAAGGTCCGGGACAGGGGCAGAGCTCTGGAAACACCATATATTTT.